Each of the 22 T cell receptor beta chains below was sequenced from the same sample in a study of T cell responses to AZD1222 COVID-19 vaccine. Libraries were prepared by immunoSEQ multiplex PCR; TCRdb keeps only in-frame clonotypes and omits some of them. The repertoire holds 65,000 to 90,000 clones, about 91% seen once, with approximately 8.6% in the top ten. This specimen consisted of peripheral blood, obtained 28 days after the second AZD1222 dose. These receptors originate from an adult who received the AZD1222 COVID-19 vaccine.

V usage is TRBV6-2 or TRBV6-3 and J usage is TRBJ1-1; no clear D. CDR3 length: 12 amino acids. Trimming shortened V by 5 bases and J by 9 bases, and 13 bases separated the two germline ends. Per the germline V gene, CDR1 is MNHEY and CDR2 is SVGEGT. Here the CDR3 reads CASSLTRVQAFF. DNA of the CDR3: TGTGCCAGCAGTCTCACGAGGGTCCAAGCTTTCTTT.

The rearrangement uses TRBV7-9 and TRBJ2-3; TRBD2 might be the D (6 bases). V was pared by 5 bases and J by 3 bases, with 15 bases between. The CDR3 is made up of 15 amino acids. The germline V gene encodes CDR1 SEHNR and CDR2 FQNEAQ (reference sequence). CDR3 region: CASSPSGRGTDTQYF. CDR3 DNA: TGTGCCAGCAGCCCGTCGGGGCGGGGTACAGATACGCAGTATTTT.

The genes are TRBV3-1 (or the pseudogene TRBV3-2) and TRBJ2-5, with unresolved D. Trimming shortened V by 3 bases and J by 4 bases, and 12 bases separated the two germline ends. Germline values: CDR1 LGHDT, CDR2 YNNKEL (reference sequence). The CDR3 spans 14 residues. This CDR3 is CASSQTPRPETQYF. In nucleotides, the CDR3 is TGTGCCAGCAGCCAGACACCCCGGCCAGAGACCCAGTACTTC.

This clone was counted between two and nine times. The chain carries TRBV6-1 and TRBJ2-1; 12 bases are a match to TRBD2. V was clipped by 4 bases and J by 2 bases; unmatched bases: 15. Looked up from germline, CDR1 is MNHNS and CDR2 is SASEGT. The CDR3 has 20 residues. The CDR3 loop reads CASSGPTSGGYPGTYNEQFF. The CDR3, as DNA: TGTGCCAGCAGTGGCCCGACTAGCGGGGGTTATCCGGGGACCTACAATGAGCAGTTCTTC.

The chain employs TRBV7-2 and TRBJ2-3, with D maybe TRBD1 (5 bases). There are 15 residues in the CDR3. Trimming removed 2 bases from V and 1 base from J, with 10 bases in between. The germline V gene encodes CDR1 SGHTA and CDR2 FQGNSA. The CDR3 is CASSLQGTGTDTQYF. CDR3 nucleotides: TGTGCCAGCAGCTTACAGGGTACTGGCACAGATACGCAGTATTTT.

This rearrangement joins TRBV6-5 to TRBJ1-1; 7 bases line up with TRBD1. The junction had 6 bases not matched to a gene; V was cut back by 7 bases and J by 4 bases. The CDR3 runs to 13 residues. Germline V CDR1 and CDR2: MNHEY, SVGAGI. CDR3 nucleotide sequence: TGTGCCAGCAATCTCTCAGGGGGCACTGAAGCTTTCTTT. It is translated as CASNLSGGTEAFF.

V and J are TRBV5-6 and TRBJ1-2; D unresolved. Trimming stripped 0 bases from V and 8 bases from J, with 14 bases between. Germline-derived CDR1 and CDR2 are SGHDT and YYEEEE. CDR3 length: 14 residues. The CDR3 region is CASSLVAGKGGYTF. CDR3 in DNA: TGTGCCAGCAGCTTGGTTGCCGGCAAAGGGGGCTACACCTTC.

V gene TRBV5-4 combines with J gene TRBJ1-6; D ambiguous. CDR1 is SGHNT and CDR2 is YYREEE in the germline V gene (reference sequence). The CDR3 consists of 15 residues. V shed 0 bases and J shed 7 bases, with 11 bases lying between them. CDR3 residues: CASSLEAEGNSPLHF. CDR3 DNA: TGTGCCAGCAGCTTGGAGGCGGAGGGAAATTCACCCCTCCACTTT.

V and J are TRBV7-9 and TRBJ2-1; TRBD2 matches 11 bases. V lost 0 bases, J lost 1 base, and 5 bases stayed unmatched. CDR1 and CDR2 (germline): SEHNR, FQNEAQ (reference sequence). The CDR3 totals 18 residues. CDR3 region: CASSLAGGLAVSYNEQFF. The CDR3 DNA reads TGTGCCAGCAGCTTAGCGGGGGGACTAGCGGTTTCCTACAATGAGCAGTTCTTC.

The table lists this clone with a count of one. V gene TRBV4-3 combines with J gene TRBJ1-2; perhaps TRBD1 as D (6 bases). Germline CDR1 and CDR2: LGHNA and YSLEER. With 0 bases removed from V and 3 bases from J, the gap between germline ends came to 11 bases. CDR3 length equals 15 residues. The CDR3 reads CASSQDWQGYYGYTF. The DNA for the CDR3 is TGCGCCAGCAGCCAAGATTGGCAGGGGTACTATGGCTACACCTTC.

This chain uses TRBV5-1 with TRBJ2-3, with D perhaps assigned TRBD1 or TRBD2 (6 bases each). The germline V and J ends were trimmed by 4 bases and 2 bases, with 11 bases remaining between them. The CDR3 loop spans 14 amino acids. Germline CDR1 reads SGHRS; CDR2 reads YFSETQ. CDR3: CASSGGLHTDTQYF. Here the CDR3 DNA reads TGCGCCAGCAGCGGGGGGCTCCACACAGATACGCAGTATTTT.

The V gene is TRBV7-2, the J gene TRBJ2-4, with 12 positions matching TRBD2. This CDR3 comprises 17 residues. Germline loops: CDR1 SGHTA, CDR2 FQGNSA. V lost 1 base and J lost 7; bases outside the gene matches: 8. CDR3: CASSLEASGGAGNIQYF. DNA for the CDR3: TGTGCCAGCAGCTTAGAGGCTAGCGGGGGGGCTGGTAACATTCAGTACTTC.

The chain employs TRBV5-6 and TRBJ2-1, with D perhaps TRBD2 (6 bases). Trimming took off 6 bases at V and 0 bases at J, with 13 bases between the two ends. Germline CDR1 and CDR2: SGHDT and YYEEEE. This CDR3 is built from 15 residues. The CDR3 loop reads CASTPAGSSYNEQFF. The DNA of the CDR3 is TGTGCCAGCACCCCAGCGGGTAGCTCCTACAATGAGCAGTTCTTC.

The CDR3 is CASSLAQESYGYTF. The CDR3 DNA sequence: TGTGCCAGCAGCTTAGCACAGGAGTCATATGGCTACACCTTC. The chain combines TRBV7-2 with TRBJ1-2; tentatively, D is TRBD1 (5 bases). Germline CDR1 and CDR2: SGHTA and FQGNSA. The CDR3 covers 14 residues. The V end was cut by 0 bases, the J end by 5 bases, with 10 bases between. The variable domain in full, with the rest retrieved from reference TRBV7-2 and TRBJ1-2, is GAGVSQSPSNKVTEKGKDVELRCDPISGHTALYWYRQSLGQGLEFLIYFQGNSAPDKSGLPSDRFSAERTGGSVSTLTIQRTQQEDSAVYLCASSLAQESYGYTFGSGTRLTVV.

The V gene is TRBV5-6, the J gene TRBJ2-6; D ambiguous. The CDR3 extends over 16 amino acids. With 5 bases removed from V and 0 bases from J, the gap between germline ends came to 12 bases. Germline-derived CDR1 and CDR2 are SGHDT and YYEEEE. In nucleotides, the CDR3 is TGTGCCAGCAGTAATAAATTGAACTCTGGGGCCAACGTCCTGACTTTC. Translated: CASSNKLNSGANVLTF.

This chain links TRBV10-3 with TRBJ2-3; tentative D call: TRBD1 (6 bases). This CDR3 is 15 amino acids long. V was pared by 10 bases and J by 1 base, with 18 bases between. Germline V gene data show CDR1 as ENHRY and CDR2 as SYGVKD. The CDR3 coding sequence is TGTGCCACCTCAAAGGGGGACCGGCGCACAGATACGCAGTATTTT. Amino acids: CATSKGDRRTDTQYF.

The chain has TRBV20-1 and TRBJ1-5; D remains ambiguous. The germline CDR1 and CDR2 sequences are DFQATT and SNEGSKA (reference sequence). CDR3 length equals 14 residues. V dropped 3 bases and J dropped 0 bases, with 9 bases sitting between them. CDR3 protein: CSASGDTSNQPQHF. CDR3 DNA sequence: TGCAGTGCTAGTGGAGACACTAGCAATCAGCCCCAGCATTTT.

The CDR3 coding sequence is TGTGCCAGTAGTACCGACACCTCCAATCAGCCCCAGCATTTT. This codes for CASSTDTSNQPQHF. This sequence joins TRBV19 and TRBJ1-5; D is undetermined. The length of the CDR3 is 14 residues. CDR1 and CDR2 from the germline V gene are LNHDA and SQIVND (reference sequence). Trimming took off 4 bases at V and 3 bases at J, with 10 bases between the two ends.

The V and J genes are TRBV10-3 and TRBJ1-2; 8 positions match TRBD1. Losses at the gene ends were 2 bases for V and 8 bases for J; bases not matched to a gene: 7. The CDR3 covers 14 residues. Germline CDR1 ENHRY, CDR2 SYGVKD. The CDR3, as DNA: TGTGCCATCAGTGAGGGACAGGGAGTAGAGGGCTACACCTTC. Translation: CAISEGQGVEGYTF.

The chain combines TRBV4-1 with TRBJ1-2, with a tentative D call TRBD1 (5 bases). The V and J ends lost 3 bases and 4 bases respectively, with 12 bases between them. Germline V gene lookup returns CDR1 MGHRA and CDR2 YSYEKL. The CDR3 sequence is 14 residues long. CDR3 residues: CASSQVGGPYGYTF. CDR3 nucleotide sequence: TGCGCCAGCAGCCAGGTGGGGGGACCCTATGGCTACACCTTC.

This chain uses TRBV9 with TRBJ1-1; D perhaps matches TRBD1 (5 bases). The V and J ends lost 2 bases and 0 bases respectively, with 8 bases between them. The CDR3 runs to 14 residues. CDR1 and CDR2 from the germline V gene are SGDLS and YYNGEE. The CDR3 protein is CASSVRGMNTEAFF. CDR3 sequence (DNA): TGTGCCAGCAGCGTCCGGGGGATGAACACTGAAGCTTTCTTT.

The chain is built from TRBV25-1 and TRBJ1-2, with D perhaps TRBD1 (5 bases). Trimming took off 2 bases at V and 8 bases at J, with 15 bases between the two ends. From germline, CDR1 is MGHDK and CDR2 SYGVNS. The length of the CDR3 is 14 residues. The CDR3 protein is CASSESPPRGGYTF. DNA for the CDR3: TGTGCCAGCAGTGAAAGCCCCCCAAGGGGCGGCTACACCTTC.